This record covers a single TCR beta chain. Its antigen remains unknown. The table came from immunoSEQ multiplex PCR; TCRdb's copy has only in-frame clones and leaves some out. The table includes approximately 110,000 clones, approximately 85% detected once. This entry comes from a study of T cell responses to AZD1222 COVID-19 vaccine. Study-wide points: CD4 TCRs covered the whole spike, strongest at regions 160-218 and 743-854. Repertoires were obtained only post-peak T cell response.

The CDR3 contains 13 residues. V gave up 6 bases and J gave up 1 base, with 10 bases separating them. CDR1 is LNHDA, CDR2 SQIVND, per germline (reference sequence). This receptor was identified in an adult who received the AZD1222 COVID-19 vaccine. The chain has TRBV19 and TRBJ2-7; a possible D gene is TRBD1 (6 bases). The sample consisted of peripheral blood, taken 28 days after the second AZD1222 dose. The CDR3 loop is CASSKGVSYEQYF. CDR3 nucleotides: TGTGCCAGTAGCAAGGGGGTGTCCTACGAGCAGTACTTC. Filled out from reference TRBV19 and TRBJ2-7, the complete variable domain reads DGGITQSPKYLFRKEGQNVTLSCEQNLNHDAMYWYRQDPGQGLRLIYYSQIVNDFQKGDIAEGYSVSREKKESFPLTVTSAQKNPTAFYLCASSKGVSYEQYFGPGTRLTVT.